This record looks at one T cell receptor (beta chain) sequence and its context. This entry comes from a study of blood T cells in healthy people across ages. V was pared by 0 bases and J by 4 bases, with 9 bases of the junction left unmatched. Germline V gene lookup returns CDR1 DFQATT and CDR2 SNEGSKA (reference sequence). The CDR3 has 15 residues. It was with a sample-barcoded 5' primer and a J-beta primer mix that a second PCR of roughly 7 to 11 cycles was run. Every sample produced at least 2.5 million CDR3-containing paired-end reads. TCRdb re-called the 5' RACE reads with MiXCR, one entry per CDR3 protein. Found here are 800,000 to 950,000 distinct CDR3 sequences, approximately 32% of them singletons; the top ten hold roughly 10%. This same sample was also part of a study on T cells of mothers and their children. That source reports: Samples came from three healthy Caucasian mothers and their six children.

This sequence joins TRBV20-1 and TRBJ2-7, with TRBD2 matching over 7 bases. Sequencing used blood. The TCR comes from a woman aged 40 to 55 in good health. CDR3 region: CSARDGGRGTYEQYF. As DNA, the CDR3 is TGCAGTGCTAGAGACGGCGGGCGGGGGACTTACGAGCAGTACTTC.